The 17 T cell receptor beta chains below come from one sample, sequenced in a study of cytomegalovirus exposure and HLA in healthy donors. Measured with immunoSEQ multiplex PCR; TCRdb has only the in-frame clones, and not every one. The profile shows 150,000 to 200,000 clones, around 84% of them singletons. The sequencing input was PBMCs. The receptors originated from a man aged 18 to 30 in good health and CMV-seropositive.

The chain couples TRBV27 to TRBJ2-7; D might be TRBD2 (7 bases). The V end was cut by 2 bases, the J end by 5 bases, with 16 bases between. Germline CDR1 and CDR2: MNHEY and SMNVEV (reference sequence). The CDR3 is 15 amino acids. In DNA form, the CDR3 reads TGTGCCAGCAGTTTAATGGGGGGGCACGGGGACGAGCAGTACTTC. Its translation: CASSLMGGHGDEQYF.

The rearrangement uses TRBV6-5 and TRBJ2-3; 7 bases line up with TRBD2. Per the germline V gene, CDR1 is MNHEY and CDR2 is SVGAGI. The CDR3 length is 14 residues. Trimming at V came to 8 bases and at J to 6 bases, leaving 11 bases not matched to a gene. The CDR3 DNA is TGTGCCAGCCGTGCCGGGACTACGTGGGATACGCAGTATTTT. It yields the protein CASRAGTTWDTQYF.

This clone was observed a handful of times. The J gene is TRBJ2-7, the V gene TRBV27; 14 nucleotides line up with TRBD2. This CDR3 has 15 residues. Germline V CDR1 and CDR2: MNHEY, SMNVEV (reference sequence). The V segment lost 5 bases and the J segment 7 bases; nucleotides outside the gene matches: 7. CDR3 in amino acids: CASSRLAGGPREQYF. DNA for the CDR3: TGTGCCAGCAGTAGACTAGCGGGAGGGCCTAGAGAGCAGTACTTC.

This chain links TRBV7-2 with TRBJ2-7; 9 bases fit TRBD1. The CDR3 has 15 residues. Germline V gives CDR1 SGHTA, CDR2 FQGNSA. After removal of 5 bases from V and 2 bases from J, the junction contained 7 bases not matched to a gene. DNA for the CDR3: TGTGCCAGCAGCGCAACCGGGACAGGGCCCTACGAGCAGTACTTC. As protein: CASSATGTGPYEQYF.

The gene calls are TRBV7-9 and TRBJ2-7; 11 bases match TRBD2. J gave up 6 bases and V 4 bases, and 5 bases lay outside the gene matches. Germline-derived CDR1 and CDR2 are SEHNR and FQNEAQ (reference sequence). CDR3 size: 14 residues. CDR3 DNA: TGTGCCAGCAGCTCACTAGCGGGAGTAGCCGAGCAGTACTTC. This gives the protein CASSSLAGVAEQYF.

A few counts support this clone. V usage is TRBV19 and J usage is TRBJ2-7; 8 positions match TRBD2. Looked up from germline, CDR1 is LNHDA and CDR2 is SQIVND (reference sequence). Trimming took 3 bases from V and 2 from J; bases not matched to a gene: 9. The CDR3 length is 16 residues. The CDR3 reads CASSIDSGRITYEQYF. The CDR3 region has the DNA TGTGCCAGTAGTATCGACAGCGGGAGAATTACCTACGAGCAGTACTTC.

The rearrangement joins TRBV30 to TRBJ2-3, with 7 nucleotides matching TRBD2. Germline V gene lookup returns CDR1 GTSNPN and CDR2 SVGIG (reference sequence). This CDR3 has 15 residues. Trimming at V came to 0 bases and at J to 1 base, leaving 4 bases not matched to a gene. CDR3 amino acids: CAWSVRAGRTDTQYF. The CDR3 DNA reads as TGTGCCTGGAGTGTAAGAGCGGGACGCACAGATACGCAGTATTTT.

The gene calls are TRBV14 and TRBJ2-1; 11 bases map to TRBD2. The V and J ends lost 4 bases and 9 bases, in that order; junction bases with no gene match: 8. The CDR3 covers 15 residues. CDR1 and CDR2 (germline): SGHDN, FVKESK. This CDR3 is CASSLLATSGTEQFF. The CDR3 DNA reads TGTGCCAGCAGCCTCTTGGCGACTAGCGGGACTGAGCAGTTCTTC.

The chain uses TRBV19 and TRBJ2-7; no clear D. V gave up 5 bases and J gave up 0 bases, with 17 bases separating them. The CDR3 sequence is 16 residues long. CDR1 LNHDA and CDR2 SQIVND come from the germline V gene (reference sequence). The CDR3 here is CASSPVSYSSSYEQYF. The CDR3 DNA is TGTGCCAGTAGTCCCGTTAGTTATTCCTCCTCCTACGAGCAGTACTTC.

Points on this clone: Relative to the germline gene, one junction end is altered; a read error may explain this. The genes are TRBV20-1 and TRBJ2-5, with D perhaps matching TRBD2 (6 bases). This CDR3 is built from 9 residues. Germline CDR1 and CDR2: DFQATT and SNEGSKA (reference sequence). The CDR3 sequence: CSAAGPRDF. In DNA form, the CDR3 reads TGCAGTGCTGCGGGACCCCGCGACTTC.

This rearrangement joins TRBV30 to TRBJ2-4; TRBD2 is a possible D gene (5 bases). CDR1 is GTSNPN and CDR2 is SVGIG in the germline V gene (reference sequence). The CDR3 is 15 amino acids. Trimming took 0 bases from V and 1 from J, leaving 10 bases between them. The chain's CDR3 is CAWSVRGMAKNIQYF. The DNA of the CDR3 is TGTGCCTGGAGTGTAAGAGGGATGGCCAAAAACATTCAGTACTTC.

V and J are TRBV4-2 and TRBJ1-5; weak D call: TRBD1 (5 bases). Germline values: CDR1 LGHNA, CDR2 YNFKEQ. The V gene lost 0 bases and the J gene lost 4 bases, with 16 bases spanning the gap. The CDR3 has 17 amino acids. CDR3 coding DNA: TGTGCCAGCAGCCAAGATCCTTTTGGGGGAGGAAATCAGCCCCAGCATTTT. As protein: CASSQDPFGGGNQPQHF.

This chain uses TRBV7-2 with TRBJ2-1, with unresolved D. This CDR3 has 13 residues. Germline-derived CDR1 and CDR2 are SGHTA and FQGNSA. V lost 1 base and J lost 9, with 10 bases in between. The CDR3 protein is CASSLGRYGEQFF. CDR3 DNA: TGTGCCAGCAGCTTAGGGCGGTACGGTGAGCAGTTCTTC.

This rearrangement joins TRBV29-1 to TRBJ2-6, with 12 bases aligning to TRBD2. CDR3 length equals 17 residues. V dropped 7 bases and J dropped 4; count of bases not matched to a gene: 11. CDR1 is SQVTM and CDR2 is ANQGSEA in the germline V gene. The CDR3 loop is CSALRLAGASGANVLTF. In nucleotides, the CDR3 is TGCAGCGCGCTAAGACTAGCGGGAGCGTCCGGGGCCAACGTCCTGACTTTC.

As for this clone: At one boundary the junction diverges from the germline segment, which might be a read error. V and J are TRBV7-9 and TRBJ2-1; D may be TRBD2 (6 bases). The CDR3 consists of 16 residues. CDR1 is SEHNR and CDR2 is FQNEAQ in the germline V gene (reference sequence). CDR3 nucleotides: TGTGCCAGCAGTTTAGACGGAGTAAAAGGAGGGGATGAGCAGTTCTTC. Encoded protein: CASSLDGVKGGDEQFF. The variable domain in full, with the rest retrieved from reference TRBV7-9 and TRBJ2-1, is DTGVSQNPRHKITKRGQNVTFRCDPISEHNRLYWYRQTLGQGPEFLTYFQNEAQLEKSRLLSDRFSAERPKGSFSTLEIQRTEQGDSAMYLCASSLDGVKGGDEQFFGPGTRLTVL.

This clone appeared many times. This chain joins TRBV6-1 and TRBJ2-2, with 7 nucleotides matching TRBD2. Per germline, CDR1 MNHNS and CDR2 SASEGT. V was pared by 6 bases and J by 7 bases, with 5 bases of the junction left unmatched. The CDR3 has 13 residues. CDR3: CASRAGLIGELFF. The CDR3, as DNA: TGTGCCAGCAGAGCGGGACTAATCGGGGAGCTGTTTTTT.

Regarding this clone: At one end the junction does not follow the germline gene, possibly because of a read error. The chain has TRBV9 and TRBJ2-3; TRBD2 agrees at 9 bases. CDR1 and CDR2 (germline): SGDLS, YYNGEE. This CDR3 spans 14 amino acids. DNA of the CDR3: TGTGCCAGCACCGTAGCGGGAGACACAGATACGCAGTATTTT. Encoded protein: CASTVAGDTDTQYF.